This T cell receptor beta chain was sequenced during a study of T cells in Graves' hyperthyroidism and ophthalmopathy. Trimming cost V 5 bases and J 4 bases, with 14 bases left between them. Germline V gives CDR1 ENHRY, CDR2 SYGVKD. CDR3 size: 14 residues. Worth noting for this clonotype: Its antigen remains unknown.

Exclusion of patients followed from uncontrolled infection, other autoimmune disease, pregnancy or lactation. Diagnosing involved the use of clinical symptoms, serum thyroxine and TRAb, thyroid ultrasound and orbital computed tomography. General study findings and limits: Separating ophthalmopathy from stable hyperthyroidism was achieved by a 13 V-J model. Most thyroid clonotypes that were expanded above 0.001 also turned up in blood.

TCR beta CDR3 sequences were amplified from RNA transcripts. The HTBI primer set served for first-round RT-PCR of the TCR CDR3. TCRdb reprocessed the multiplex PCR reads via MiXCR and lists one record per CDR3 protein. The sample consists of nearly 750,000 distinct CDR3 sequences, under 45% of them appearing once. V usage is TRBV10-3 and J usage is TRBJ1-2, with D unclear. Sequencing was carried out using blood. This clonotype was sampled from a woman in her thirties or forties with Graves' hyperthyroidism. This CDR3 is CAISSTHDIYGYTF. In DNA form, the CDR3 reads TGTGCCATCAGTAGCACCCACGATATCTATGGCTACACCTTC.